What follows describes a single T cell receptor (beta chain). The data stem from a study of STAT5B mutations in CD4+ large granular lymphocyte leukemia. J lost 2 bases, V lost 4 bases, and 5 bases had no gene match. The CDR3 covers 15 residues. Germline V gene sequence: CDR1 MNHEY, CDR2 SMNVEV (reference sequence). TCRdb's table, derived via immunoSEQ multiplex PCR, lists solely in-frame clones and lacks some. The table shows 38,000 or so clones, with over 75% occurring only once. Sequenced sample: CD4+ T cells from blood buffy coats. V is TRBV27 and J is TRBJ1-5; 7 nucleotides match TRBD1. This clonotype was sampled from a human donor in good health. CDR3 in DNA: TGTGCCAGCAGTTCCGATACAGGGGGCAATCAGCCCCAGCATTTT. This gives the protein CASSSDTGGNQPQHF.